The 15 T cell receptor beta chains listed next were all sequenced from one sample in a study of tumor-infiltrating lymphocytes in primary liver carcinoma (TCRdb year 2017). Sequencing instrument: Illumina HiSeq 2500. TCRbeta-specific cDNA was reverse-transcribed from 500 ng total RNA using a constant-region primer and ProtoScript II reverse transcriptase. Construction of the TCRbeta libraries relied on three nested rounds of multiplex PCR, following a slightly modified ARM-PCR procedure. The first two PCR rounds used multiplex TRBV1-TRBV30 forward primers with a Cbeta reverse primer, each for about 10 cycles. The public reads were reprocessed in TCRdb via fastp at Q25 and MiXCR, keeping in-frame beta chains. Rows matching on CDR3 protein sequence are summarized as one entry with the most common DNA and genes. For this sample there are 37,000 or so distinct CDR3 sequences; more than 70% appear just once. The ten largest clones take up 35% to 40% of the sample.

Total RNA and DNA were co-extracted without cell sorting from approximately 20-30 mg of bulk tissue using the AllPrep DNA/RNA mini kit. The sample taken for sequencing was tumor-adjacent normal liver tissue. These receptors all stem from a middle-aged man with primary liver carcinoma and hepatitis B virus infection.

In regard to this clonotype: Compared with germline, one end of the junction differs, possibly owing to a read error. The gene calls are TRBV10-3 and TRBJ2-3; weak D call: TRBD2 (6 bases). Germline CDR1 and CDR2: ENHRY and SYGVKD. This CDR3 has 13 amino acids. CDR3 in amino acids: CAIEEGYTETQYF. CDR3 sequence (DNA): TGTGCCATCGAGGAGGGGTACACAGAAACGCAGTATTTT.

This clonotype was counted once. The rearrangement joins TRBV20-1 to TRBJ2-3; 7 bases line up with TRBD2. Germline V gene sequence: CDR1 DFQATT, CDR2 SNEGSKA (reference sequence). This CDR3 has 12 amino acids. The V segment lost 5 bases and the J segment 5 bases; nucleotides outside the gene matches: 4. Here the CDR3 reads CSASSGIDTQYF. Here the CDR3 DNA reads TGCAGTGCTTCTAGCGGCATAGATACGCAGTATTTT.

The chain employs TRBV11-3 and TRBJ2-7; D is possibly TRBD1 or TRBD2 (5 bases each). The CDR3 covers 13 residues. The V and J ends lost 3 bases and 9 bases respectively, with 15 bases between them. The germline CDR1 and CDR2 sequences are SGHNT and YENEEA. The CDR3 loop is CASSFGASGGQYF. The CDR3, as DNA: TGTGCCAGCAGCTTCGGGGCTTCGGGCGGGCAGTACTTC.

This clonotype was picked up one time. The germline gene is not matched at one end of the junction; a read error may be the cause. The chain links TRBV4-3 to TRBJ1-2; TRBD1 matches 8 bases. The CDR3 is 15 residues long. In germline, CDR1 is LGHNA, CDR2 YSLEER. CDR3 amino acids: CPSSLDRGKNYGNTF. The CDR3 DNA follows: TGCCCCAGCAGCCTCGACAGGGGAAAGAACTATGGCAACACCTTC.

As regards this clonotype: The junction differs from germline at one of its ends, possibly a read error. The CDR3 DNA is TGTGTCAGCAGTTACAGTAACCAAGAGACTCAGTACTTC. It translates to CVSSYSNQETQYF. This chain links TRBV6-5 with TRBJ2-5; the D is unclear. The CDR3 extends over 13 amino acids. The germline gives CDR1 MNHEY, CDR2 SVGAGI.

In its sample, this clonotype is medium-sized (0.01 to 0.1%). The chain is built from TRBV4-2 and TRBJ2-7; the D call may be TRBD1 or TRBD2 (6 bases each). This CDR3 is 14 amino acids long. Germline V lookup: CDR1 LGHNA, CDR2 YNFKEQ. V dropped 1 base and J dropped 5 bases, with 12 bases sitting between them. CDR3 in DNA: TGTGCCAGCAGCCAAGCCGGGGGCGGGAACGAGCAGTACTTC. This codes for CASSQAGGGNEQYF.

A remark on this clonotype: The germline gene is not matched at one end of the junction; a read error may be the cause. The rearrangement links TRBV5-1 to TRBJ2-1; TRBD2 might be the D (6 bases). Per the germline V gene, CDR1 is SGHRS and CDR2 is YFSETQ. The CDR3 has 14 residues. The chain's CDR3 is CASSSSGAYNEEFF. The DNA for the CDR3 is TGCGCCAGCAGCTCTTCGGGAGCGTACAATGAGGAGTTCTTC.

A word on this clonotype: Germline and junction disagree at one end, which may indicate a read error. The CDR3 is CASSLGSFYEQYF. CDR3 DNA: TGTGCCAGCAGTTTAGGCAGCTTCTACGAGCAGTACTTC. This chain uses TRBV7-9 with TRBJ2-7; no clear D gene. CDR3 length equals 13 residues. Germline V lookup: CDR1 SEHNR, CDR2 FQNEAQ (reference sequence).

On this clonotype itself: A much more abundant neighbour one base away suggests this may be a read error. The genes are TRBV28 and TRBJ2-7, with TRBD2 matching over 8 bases. Germline trimming cut 4 bases from V and 0 bases from J; bases unmatched to any gene: 8. Germline lookup yields CDR1 MDHEN and CDR2 SYDVKM. CDR3 length: 16 residues. The CDR3 sequence: CASSSRLALGSYEQYF. In nucleotides, the CDR3 is TGTGCCAGCAGTTCCAGACTAGCGTTAGGCTCCTACGAGCAGTACTTC.

On this clonotype: A junction boundary mismatches the germline segment, possibly from a read error. This chain connects TRBV10-2 to TRBJ2-1; D uncertain. The CDR3 contains 12 residues. The V gene's germline CDR1 is WSHSY and CDR2 SAAADI. This chain's CDR3 is CASGHGYNELFF. The DNA for the CDR3 is TGCGCCAGCGGCCACGGGTACAATGAGCTGTTCTTC.

The sample holds one count of this clonotype. V is TRBV14 and J is TRBJ2-7; D is undetermined. CDR3 size: 12 residues. Deletions cut 4 bases from V and 9 bases from J, with 13 bases between. From germline, CDR1 is SGHDN and CDR2 FVKESK. The CDR3 DNA reads as TGTGCCAGCAGCCGCTCTATGGCTCCGCAGTACTTC. Protein sequence: CASSRSMAPQYF.

This clonotype was recorded at least ten times. For the CDR3, the DNA is TGTGCCAGCACTAGCGGTTACGAGCAGTACTTC. Encoded protein: CASTSGYEQYF. The chain uses TRBV6-2 or TRBV6-3 and TRBJ2-7, with 7 bases identical to TRBD2. The CDR3 contains 11 residues. Germline CDR1 reads MNHEY; CDR2 reads SVGEGT. Trimming took 7 bases from V and 4 from J; bases not matched to a gene: 1.

As regards this clonotype: This could be a read error, since a much larger clone is one nucleotide away. The chain combines TRBV29-1 with TRBJ2-3; D not resolved. Germline CDR1 is SQVTM and CDR2 is ANQGSEA. The CDR3 consists of 14 residues. Deletions cut 2 bases from V and 4 bases from J, with 13 bases between. The DNA for the CDR3 is TGCAGCGTTGAAACGTTATCCTTTGCAGATACGCAGTATTTT. It yields the protein CSVETLSFADTQYF.

About this clonotype: Its ends do not fully match the called genes, so a read error is possible. The genes are TRBV5-4 and TRBJ2-3, with a weak D call TRBD1 (6 bases). This CDR3 region has 11 residues. CDR1 and CDR2 from the germline V gene are SGHNT and YYREEE (reference sequence). CDR3: CASSHSERTDF. The CDR3 coding sequence is TGCGCCAGCAGCCATAGCGAAAGGACAGATTTT.

Of note for this clonotype: The CDR3 does not close with the conserved phenylalanine or tryptophan, likely indicating a read error. The genes are TRBV28 and TRBJ2-7, with D maybe TRBD2 (6 bases). This CDR3 has 15 residues. Germline-derived CDR1 and CDR2 are MDHEN and SYDVKM. CDR3 protein: CAISLWGGNMVEQYL. The CDR3 bases are TGTGCCATCAGTTTATGGGGCGGGAACATGGTCGAACAGTACTTA.